Below are 27 T cell receptor beta chains sequenced from a single sample in a study of memory CD4+ T cells and cytomegalovirus serostatus. Single viable CD3+CD4+CD8-CD45RO+ cells were sorted as the memory CD4+ T cells. This table comes from immunoSEQ multiplex PCR, and its TCRdb copy is limited to in-frame clones, with some not included. The sample shows around 45,000 clones, roughly 72% of them seen only once. Sequenced material: memory CD4+ T cells from blood. The receptors were gathered from an adult in good health and CMV-seropositive.

By sample fraction, this clone is medium-sized. This chain links TRBV5-4 with TRBJ1-1; the D gene is possibly TRBD1 (5 bases). From germline, CDR1 is SGHNT and CDR2 YYREEE (reference sequence). The CDR3 runs to 15 residues. The ends were cut back, 4 bases at V and 4 bases at J, with 17 bases in the middle. The CDR3: CASSRQEGEATEAFF. The CDR3 DNA is TGTGCCAGCAGCCGCCAGGAAGGGGAGGCCACTGAAGCTTTCTTT.

This clone came up a few times. The V gene is TRBV6-6, the J gene TRBJ2-1, with 9 bases aligning to TRBD1. The CDR3 totals 16 residues. The J segment lost 4 bases and the V segment lost 0 bases, leaving 4 bases of the junction unmatched. The germline V gene encodes CDR1 MNHNY and CDR2 SVGAGI (reference sequence). DNA for the CDR3: TGTGCCAGCAGTTACTCGGCGGGACAGGGATACAATGAGCAGTTCTTC. This codes for CASSYSAGQGYNEQFF.

V and J are TRBV4-2 and TRBJ2-7; D possibly matches TRBD1 or TRBD2 (5 bases each). Per the germline V gene, CDR1 is LGHNA and CDR2 is YNFKEQ. V lost 0 bases to trimming and J lost 7 bases, with 16 bases between them. The CDR3 is made up of 15 amino acids. The CDR3 loop is CASSQDRGEAKEQYF. The CDR3 DNA reads as TGTGCCAGCAGCCAAGATAGGGGAGAGGCTAAGGAGCAGTACTTC.

For this clone: The sample holds other DNA sequences that translate to the same CDR3. The rearrangement joins TRBV2 to TRBJ1-1, with D unclear. The CDR3 is made up of 12 amino acids. CDR1 and CDR2 (germline): SNHLY, FYNNEI. Trimming shortened V by 4 bases and J by 0 bases, and 3 bases separated the two germline ends. CDR3: CASSVLNTEAFF. CDR3 sequence (DNA): TGTGCCAGCAGTGTATTGAACACTGAAGCTTTCTTT.

This chain joins TRBV19 and TRBJ2-5; D gene uncertain. Germline values: CDR1 LNHDA, CDR2 SQIVND (reference sequence). The CDR3 has 12 residues. The V and J ends lost 6 bases and 5 bases respectively, with 10 bases between them. This chain's CDR3 is CASSVGSETQYF. DNA of the CDR3: TGTGCCAGTAGCGTTGGTTCGGAGACCCAGTACTTC.

This clone was found once. This rearrangement joins TRBV5-4 to TRBJ1-4; TRBD1 might be the D (6 bases). Germline V gene sequence: CDR1 SGHNT, CDR2 YYREEE (reference sequence). This CDR3 contains 14 residues. V dropped 4 bases and J dropped 8 bases, with 15 bases sitting between them. The CDR3 protein is CASSPGGAREKLFF. The CDR3, as DNA: TGTGCCAGCAGCCCTGGGGGGGCGCGAGAAAAACTGTTTTTT.

V usage is TRBV9 and J usage is TRBJ2-5; D might be TRBD1 (7 bases). The V gene's germline CDR1 is SGDLS and CDR2 YYNGEE. The CDR3 spans 15 residues. V dropped 4 bases and J dropped 5 bases, with 18 bases sitting between them. CDR3 nucleotides: TGTGCCAGCAGCTCGCCGACAGGGAGGTTGGAGACCCAGTACTTC. This sequence encodes CASSSPTGRLETQYF. Based on the CDR3 plus reference TRBV9 and TRBJ2-5, the full variable domain is DSGVTQTPKHLITATGQRVTLRCSPRSGDLSVYWYQQSLDQGLQFLIQYYNGEERAKGNILERFSAQQFPDLHSELNLSSLELGDSALYFCASSSPTGRLETQYFGPGTRLLVL.

The chain employs TRBV5-4 and TRBJ1-2; D gene unclear. The germline V and J ends were trimmed by 4 bases and 0 bases, with 16 bases remaining between them. The CDR3 has 16 residues. Germline CDR1 is SGHNT and CDR2 is YYREEE (reference sequence). The CDR3 coding sequence is TGTGCCAGCAGCCCGAGAAGAGAAAACCCTAACTATGGCTACACCTTC. It is translated as CASSPRRENPNYGYTF.

V gene TRBV6-5 combines with J gene TRBJ1-2; 10 bases align to TRBD1. The CDR3 totals 14 residues. The V segment lost 6 bases and the J segment 8 bases; nucleotides outside the gene matches: 9. CDR1 MNHEY and CDR2 SVGAGI come from the germline V gene. CDR3 in amino acids: CASSRYDRGPGYTF. CDR3 sequence (DNA): TGTGCCAGCAGCCGTTACGACAGGGGGCCCGGCTACACCTTC.

The V gene is TRBV18, the J gene TRBJ1-5; TRBD1 agrees at 7 bases. The germline gives CDR1 KGHSH, CDR2 LQKENI. Trimming removed 3 bases from V and 6 bases from J; junction bases left unmatched: 8. This CDR3 is built from 15 residues. In DNA form, the CDR3 reads TGTGCCAGCTCACCTCAGGGGGATGGAGGTCAGCCCCAGCATTTT. This encodes CASSPQGDGGQPQHF.

This chain links TRBV5-8 with TRBJ1-6, with D possibly TRBD1 on 5 matching bases. The CDR3 loop spans 16 amino acids. The V and J ends lost 0 bases and 11 bases respectively, with 18 bases between them. Germline values: CDR1 SGHTS, CDR2 YDEGEE. The CDR3 here is CASSLGTERGQAPLHF. DNA for the CDR3: TGTGCCAGCAGCTTGGGGACGGAGAGGGGCCAGGCACCCCTCCACTTT.

As regards this clone: One junction end disagrees with the germline gene, perhaps due to a read error. The chain joins TRBV6-1 to TRBJ2-1, with D perhaps TRBD1 (6 bases). The CDR3 sequence is 14 residues long. Germline V gives CDR1 MNHNS, CDR2 SASEGT. This CDR3 reads CASIEDRTYNEQFF. CDR3 sequence (DNA): TGTGCCAGCATTGAAGACAGGACCTACAATGAGCAGTTCTTC.

The chain links TRBV7-9 to TRBJ2-1; D uncertain. This CDR3 spans 13 amino acids. CDR1 SEHNR and CDR2 FQNEAQ come from the germline V gene (reference sequence). The germline V and J ends were trimmed by 4 bases and 10 bases, with 14 bases remaining between them. CDR3 sequence reads: CASSYSTFGEQFF. DNA for the CDR3: TGTGCCAGCAGCTACTCTACCTTCGGGGAGCAGTTCTTC.

The V and J genes are TRBV10-1 and TRBJ2-7; a weak D match, TRBD1 (6 bases). V was pared by 9 bases and J by 1 base, with 16 bases between. From germline, CDR1 is WNHNN and CDR2 SYGVQD (reference sequence). CDR3 length: 14 residues. As DNA, the CDR3 is TGCGCCAGACTAGGGACACCCGATTCCTACGAGCAGTACTTC. Amino acids: CARLGTPDSYEQYF.

The V and J genes are TRBV7-3 and TRBJ2-1; 10 bases are shared with TRBD1. Germline CDR1 reads SGHTA; CDR2 reads FQGTGA. Germline trimming cut 2 bases from V and 5 bases from J; bases unmatched to any gene: 6. CDR3 length: 16 residues. In DNA form, the CDR3 reads TGTGCCAGCAGCTTACGGGGACAGGGGTCCCACAATGAGCAGTTCTTC. This translates into CASSLRGQGSHNEQFF.

On this clone itself: The sample contains more than one DNA sequence encoding this CDR3. The V and J genes are TRBV2 and TRBJ1-1; D is ambiguous. Looked up from germline, CDR1 is SNHLY and CDR2 is FYNNEI. CDR3 length: 12 amino acids. V was pared by 4 bases and J by 0 bases, with 3 bases between. The CDR3 coding sequence is TGTGCCAGCAGTGTACTGAACACTGAAGCTTTCTTT. It specifies CASSVLNTEAFF.

The chain carries TRBV7-2 and TRBJ2-7; D ambiguous. There are 13 residues in the CDR3. Trimming took 2 bases from V and 3 from J, leaving 8 bases between them. Germline loops: CDR1 SGHTA, CDR2 FQGNSA. This chain's CDR3 is CASSLSGVYEQYF. DNA for the CDR3: TGTGCCAGCAGCTTATCTGGTGTCTACGAGCAGTACTTC. Using reference TRBV7-2 and TRBJ2-7 for the parts outside the CDR3, the full variable domain is GAGVSQSPSNKVTEKGKDVELRCDPISGHTALYWYRQSLGQGLEFLIYFQGNSAPDKSGLPSDRFSAERTGGSVSTLTIQRTQQEDSAVYLCASSLSGVYEQYFGPGTRLTVT.

V is TRBV5-1 and J is TRBJ2-7, with TRBD1 matching 8 bases. Germline trimming cut 4 bases from V and 5 bases from J; bases unmatched to any gene: 14. The V gene's germline CDR1 is SGHRS and CDR2 YFSETQ. The CDR3 has 16 amino acids. DNA of the CDR3: TGCGCCAGCAGCCTGGGCGGCAGGACAGGGTCGGACGAGCAGTACTTC. Residues: CASSLGGRTGSDEQYF.

The chain joins TRBV6-1 to TRBJ1-6; possibly TRBD1 for D (5 bases). Germline CDR1 and CDR2: MNHNS and SASEGT. The CDR3 loop spans 14 amino acids. Trimming took off 4 bases at V and 3 bases at J, with 7 bases between the two ends. CDR3 sequence: CASSVGDYNSPLHF. CDR3 DNA: TGTGCCAGCAGTGTGGGGGACTATAATTCACCCCTCCACTTT.

The table lists this clone with a few counts. The junction and the germline gene differ at one end; a read error may be behind it. The V gene is TRBV7-2, the J gene TRBJ2-5, with 9 bases lining up with TRBD2. Germline V gene sequence: CDR1 SGHTA, CDR2 FQGNSA. The CDR3 loop spans 14 amino acids. CDR3 nucleotides: TGTGCCAGCAGACGGGGAGCGGGGGGCCCTGGTGCAGACTTC. This translates into CASRRGAGGPGADF. Drawing the rest from reference TRBV7-2 and TRBJ2-5, the complete variable domain is GAGVSQSPSNKVTEKGKDVELRCDPISGHTALYWYRQSLGQGLEFLIYFQGNSAPDKSGLPSDRFSAERTGGSVSTLTIQRTQQEDSAVYLCASRRGAGGPGADFGPGTRLLVL.

The chain uses TRBV10-3 and TRBJ1-3, with D hard to call. Trimming pared 0 bases from V and 0 bases from J, leaving 6 bases between. This CDR3 is built from 15 residues. Germline V CDR1 and CDR2: ENHRY, SYGVKD. The CDR3 loop reads CAISESRDSGNTIYF. Written as DNA, the CDR3 is TGTGCCATCAGTGAGTCGAGGGACTCTGGAAACACCATATATTTT.

In this sample, this clone turned up a few times. The V gene is TRBV18, the J gene TRBJ1-1; tentatively, D is TRBD1 (6 bases). Germline V gene data show CDR1 as KGHSH and CDR2 as LQKENI. Between the trimmed V and J ends, which lost 6 bases and 2 bases, there was a span of 13 bases. This CDR3 is 14 amino acids long. The CDR3 DNA reads as TGTGCCAGCTCGGGGACATGGGATAACACTGAAGCTTTCTTT. Protein product: CASSGTWDNTEAFF.

This clone appeared a single time. CDR3 coding DNA: TGCGCCAGCAGCCGCAAGATTGGGGGGTCCACCGGGGAGCTGTTTTTT. It codes for CASSRKIGGSTGELFF. This rearrangement joins TRBV4-1 to TRBJ2-2; a weak D match, TRBD2 (6 bases). The CDR3 loop spans 16 amino acids. The germline gives CDR1 MGHRA, CDR2 YSYEKL. The V and J ends lost 4 bases and 4 bases respectively, with 16 bases between them.

This chain links TRBV7-8 with TRBJ2-3, with 12 bases lining up with TRBD1. V trimming: 3 bases; J trimming: 3 bases; junction bases outside the gene matches: 4. Germline loops: CDR1 SGHVS, CDR2 FQNEAQ. This CDR3 comprises 16 residues. CDR3 sequence (DNA): TGTGCCAGCAGCTTTCCGGGACAGGGGGCAACAGATACGCAGTATTTT. This encodes CASSFPGQGATDTQYF.

This clone was picked up one time. The J gene is TRBJ2-3, the V gene TRBV18; 7 bases match TRBD1. Per germline, CDR1 KGHSH and CDR2 LQKENI. CDR3 length: 16 residues. The V and J ends lost 5 bases and 0 bases, in that order; junction bases with no gene match: 8. The CDR3 loop is CASSSQGDESTDTQYF. CDR3 DNA: TGTGCCAGCTCATCTCAGGGGGATGAGAGCACAGATACGCAGTATTTT.

This chain joins TRBV10-3 and TRBJ2-3; D is unclear. The V and J ends lost 8 bases and 2 bases respectively, with 14 bases between them. Germline V gene data show CDR1 as ENHRY and CDR2 as SYGVKD. The CDR3 has 14 residues. Written as DNA, the CDR3 is TGTGCCATCGGGGATGGCAGCCTCACAGATACGCAGTATTTT. Its translation: CAIGDGSLTDTQYF.

The V and J genes are TRBV2 and TRBJ2-3, with D perhaps matching TRBD2 (6 bases). Germline CDR1 SNHLY, CDR2 FYNNEI. The CDR3 is 14 amino acids. V gave up 5 bases and J gave up 0 bases, with 9 bases separating them. The CDR3 nucleotides read TGTGCCAGCAGTCGGGGGTCAAGCACAGATACGCAGTATTTT. Translating it yields CASSRGSSTDTQYF.